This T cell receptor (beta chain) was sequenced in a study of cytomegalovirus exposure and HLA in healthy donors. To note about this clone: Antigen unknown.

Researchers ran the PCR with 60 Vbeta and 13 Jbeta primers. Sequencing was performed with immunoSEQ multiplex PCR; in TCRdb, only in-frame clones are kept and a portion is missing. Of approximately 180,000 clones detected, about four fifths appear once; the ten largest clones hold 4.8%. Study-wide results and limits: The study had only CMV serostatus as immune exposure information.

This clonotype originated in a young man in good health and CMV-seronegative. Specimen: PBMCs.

This CDR3 is CSARHKNKAFF. The CDR3 DNA reads TGCAGTGCTAGGCACAAAAATAAAGCTTTCTTT. V usage is TRBV20-1 and J usage is TRBJ1-1; unclear D gene. V was clipped by 3 bases and J by 9 bases, with 11 bases between them. This CDR3 is 11 amino acids long. Germline V gene lookup returns CDR1 DFQATT and CDR2 SNEGSKA (reference sequence).